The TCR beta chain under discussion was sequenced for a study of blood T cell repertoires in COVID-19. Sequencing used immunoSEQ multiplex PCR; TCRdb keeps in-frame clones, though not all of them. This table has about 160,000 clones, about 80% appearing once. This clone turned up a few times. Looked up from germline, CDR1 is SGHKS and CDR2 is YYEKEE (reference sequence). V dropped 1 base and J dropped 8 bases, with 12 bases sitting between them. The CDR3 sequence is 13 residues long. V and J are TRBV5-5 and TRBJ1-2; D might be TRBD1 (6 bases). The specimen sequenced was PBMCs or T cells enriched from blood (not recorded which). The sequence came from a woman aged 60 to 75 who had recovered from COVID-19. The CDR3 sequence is CASSLTGFEGYTF. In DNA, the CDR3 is TGTGCCAGCAGCTTGACAGGGTTCGAAGGCTACACCTTC. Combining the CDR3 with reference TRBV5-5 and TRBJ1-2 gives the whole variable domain DAGVTQSPTHLIKTRGQQVTLRCSPISGHKSVSWYQQVLGQGPQFIFQYYEKEERGRGNFPDRFSARQFPNYSSELNVNALLLGDSALYLCASSLTGFEGYTFGSGTRLTVV.